The present entry profiles one TCR beta chain with its context. The antigen remains undetermined. This sample was taken from a study of OX40 agonist ivuxolimab in advanced cancers. Study-wide results and caveats: Mean expanded clone counts were higher in CD8+ than CD4+ T cells. The CD4+ and CD8+ T cells in the blood had expanded clonally by week 6 at 0.1 to 3.0 mg/kg.

Sequenced by immunoSEQ multiplex PCR; TCRdb stores in-frame clones only, minus some. The sample gives just over 80,000 clones, around 86% of which show up once; roughly 0.3% is in the top ten. Germline V lookup: CDR1 SGHRS, CDR2 YFSETQ. Trimming stripped 2 bases from V and 2 bases from J, with 7 bases between. This CDR3 is 13 amino acids long. The origin of this receptor is an adult with an advanced solid tumor such as melanoma, head and neck, liver or kidney cancer. The sequencing used CD4+ or CD8+ T cells sorted from blood, collected in a trial of the OX40 agonist ivuxolimab. V usage is TRBV5-1 and J usage is TRBJ2-5, with D unresolved. CDR3 sequence reads: CASSFSQQETQYF. CDR3 DNA sequence: TGCGCCAGCAGCTTTTCGCAGCAAGAGACCCAGTACTTC.